A single sample is the source of the 24 T cell receptor beta chains below, sequenced in a study of blood T cells in healthy people across ages. Next came a second PCR, run for about 6 to 11 cycles, which used a sample-barcoded 5' primer along with a J-beta primer mix. TCRdb re-analysed the 5' RACE reads in MiXCR, keeping a single row per CDR3 protein. This table holds 650,000 to 1,000,000 distinct CDR3 sequences, 35% to 40% found once. The specimen was blood. Receptors were obtained from a man younger than 35 in good health.

This clonotype was detected only a few times. The V gene is TRBV12-3 or TRBV12-4, the J gene TRBJ2-1; 7 nucleotides match TRBD1. V lost 6 bases, J lost 5 bases, and 10 bases stayed unmatched. The CDR3 length is 15 residues. The CDR3 coding sequence is TGTGCCAGCAGCCGGGACAGAACACTACACAATGAGCAGTTCTTC. This gives the protein CASSRDRTLHNEQFF.

The rearrangement links TRBV11-2 to TRBJ2-1; TRBD1 matches 9 bases. Germline V gives CDR1 SGHAT, CDR2 FQNNGV. The ends lost 3 bases at V and 5 bases at J; junction bases unmatched: 2. The CDR3 loop spans 14 amino acids. In DNA form, the CDR3 reads TGTGCCAGCAGCTTTCGGACAGGGGACAATGAGCAGTTCTTC. It translates to CASSFRTGDNEQFF.

The V and J genes are TRBV5-1 and TRBJ1-5; 9 bases are shared with TRBD1. V lost 1 base to trimming and J lost 5 bases; unmatched junction nucleotides: 4. The CDR3 has 15 residues. Germline V gene data show CDR1 as SGHRS and CDR2 as YFSETQ. The CDR3 nucleotides are TGCGCCAGCAGCTTGACAGGGGGCTCCCATCAGCCCCAGCATTTT. Translating it yields CASSLTGGSHQPQHF. Drawing the rest from reference TRBV5-1 and TRBJ1-5, the complete variable domain is KAGVTQTPRYLIKTRGQQVTLSCSPISGHRSVSWYQQTPGQGLQFLFEYFSETQRNKGNFPGRFSGRQFSNSRSEMNVSTLELGDSALYLCASSLTGGSHQPQHFGDGTRLSIL.

This clonotype has only a few counts. CDR3 in DNA: TGTGCCAGCAGTAAGGGGGACAGAAGGCGGAACACTGAAGCTTTCTTT. Protein: CASSKGDRRRNTEAFF. This sequence joins TRBV12-3 or TRBV12-4 and TRBJ1-1, with 7 bases that match TRBD1. CDR3 length: 16 amino acids. The ends lost 5 bases at V and 1 base at J; junction bases unmatched: 10.

This clonotype was detected a few times. The chain employs TRBV5-1 and TRBJ1-6, with D possibly TRBD1 on 5 matching bases. With 0 bases removed from V and 7 bases from J, the gap between germline ends came to 11 bases. Germline V lookup: CDR1 SGHRS, CDR2 YFSETQ. There are 15 residues in the CDR3. This chain's CDR3 is CASSLDRPWNSPLHF. The DNA of the CDR3 is TGCGCCAGCAGCTTGGACAGGCCTTGGAATTCACCCCTCCACTTT.

The rearrangement uses TRBV6-2 or TRBV6-3 and TRBJ1-5, with a possible D match to TRBD1 (5 bases). Deletions cut 5 bases from V and 2 bases from J, with 16 bases between. CDR1 is MNHEY and CDR2 is SVGEGT in the germline V gene. CDR3 length equals 16 residues. As DNA, the CDR3 is TGTGCCAGCAGTCCTTGGCCCAGGGTGGGCAATCAGCCCCAGCATTTT. Translation gives CASSPWPRVGNQPQHF.

Comment on this clonotype: A junction boundary mismatches the germline segment, possibly from a read error. The CDR3 spells CSAEGGTGELFF. The CDR3 region has the DNA TGCAGCGCTGAAGGTGGCACCGGGGAGCTGTTTTTT. This sequence joins TRBV29-1 and TRBJ2-2; D unresolved. The germline V gene has CDR1 SQVTM and CDR2 ANQGSEA. CDR3 length equals 12 residues.

The rearrangement joins TRBV6-2 or TRBV6-3 to TRBJ2-4; the match to TRBD2 covers 8 bases. The CDR3 consists of 15 residues. From germline, CDR1 is MNHEY and CDR2 SVGEGT. V lost 6 bases, J lost 1 base, and 5 bases stayed unmatched. The CDR3 sequence is CASSTPGGAKNIQYF. CDR3 nucleotides: TGTGCCAGCAGCACTCCGGGGGGGGCCAAAAACATTCAGTACTTC.

About this clonotype itself: Compared with germline, one end of the junction differs, possibly owing to a read error. This chain connects TRBV28 to TRBJ2-3; TRBD2 might be the D (5 bases). CDR1 is MDHEN, CDR2 SYDVKM, per germline. This CDR3 contains 13 residues. The CDR3 is CAGSSPEGDTQYF. In DNA form, the CDR3 reads TGTGCCGGCAGTTCCCCAGAGGGAGATACGCAGTATTTT.

The genes are TRBV6-6 and TRBJ2-2; D is tentatively TRBD1 or TRBD2 (6 bases each). Germline-derived CDR1 and CDR2 are MNHNY and SVGAGI (reference sequence). V was shortened by 6 bases and J by 1 base, with 15 bases between the two germline ends. This CDR3 has 16 residues. The CDR3 reads CASSRRRGMNTGELFF. CDR3 sequence (DNA): TGTGCCAGCAGCCGCCGGAGGGGGATGAACACCGGGGAGCTGTTTTTT.

V gene TRBV7-2 combines with J gene TRBJ2-4; no clear D gene. The J call may be faulty, since TRBJ2-7 better matches the DNA end. Germline V gene sequence: CDR1 SGHTA, CDR2 FQGNSA. The CDR3 runs to 14 residues. The CDR3, as DNA: TGTGCCAGCAGCTTTCGTGTAGCTGGAGACGAGCAGTACTTC. This translates into CASSFRVAGDEQYF.

The J gene is TRBJ2-6, the V gene TRBV12-3 or TRBV12-4, with D maybe TRBD2 (5 bases). The CDR3 spans 17 residues. The V and J ends lost 3 bases and 0 bases respectively, with 12 bases between them. CDR3 sequence reads: CASSLAGSNSGANVLTF. CDR3 sequence (DNA): TGTGCCAGCAGTTTGGCGGGTTCCAACTCTGGGGCCAACGTCCTGACTTTC.

This chain joins TRBV6-5 and TRBJ2-2; D is ambiguous. Germline CDR1 MNHEY, CDR2 SVGAGI. This CDR3 has 13 residues. V dropped 6 bases and J dropped 0 bases, with 5 bases sitting between them. The DNA for the CDR3 is TGTGCCAGCAGACAGACGAACACCGGGGAGCTGTTTTTT. Translated, it gives CASRQTNTGELFF.

The rearrangement uses TRBV2 and TRBJ2-1, with D tentatively TRBD2 (5 bases). The CDR3 loop spans 11 amino acids. Per the germline V gene, CDR1 is SNHLY and CDR2 is FYNNEI. Between the trimmed V and J ends, which lost 5 bases and 12 bases, there was a span of 11 bases. Here the CDR3 reads CASSRGYGQFF. CDR3 DNA: TGTGCCAGCAGTCGAGGGTATGGGCAGTTCTTC.

In DNA form, the CDR3 reads TGTGCCAGCAGCTCCGAAGCGGCCACCACCGGGGAGCTGTTTTTT. This encodes CASSSEAATTGELFF. The chain links TRBV5-4 to TRBJ2-2, with D perhaps matching TRBD2 (5 bases). From germline, CDR1 is SGHNT and CDR2 YYREEE (reference sequence). Trimming cost V 3 bases and J 4 bases, with 13 bases left between them. The CDR3 has 15 residues.

This clonotype was picked up one time. The chain combines TRBV12-3 or TRBV12-4 with TRBJ1-5; 7 positions match TRBD1. This CDR3 comprises 15 residues. The ends lost 3 bases at V and 3 bases at J; junction bases unmatched: 5. CDR3 amino acids: CASSFRGTSNQPQHF. In DNA, the CDR3 is TGTGCCAGCAGTTTCAGGGGGACCTCCAATCAGCCCCAGCATTTT.

This clonotype appeared once. At one boundary the junction diverges from the germline segment, which might be a read error. This rearrangement joins TRBV6-6 to TRBJ2-5, with 7 bases fitting TRBD1. CDR1 MNHNY and CDR2 SVGAGI come from the germline V gene (reference sequence). The CDR3 is 13 amino acids. Here the CDR3 reads CASTRQGQGTQYF. CDR3 DNA: TGTGCCAGCACCAGACAGGGTCAAGGGACCCAGTACTTC.

The chain couples TRBV20-1 to TRBJ2-3; TRBD1 aligns across 7 bases. Germline V gives CDR1 DFQATT, CDR2 SNEGSKA (reference sequence). V was pared by 4 bases and J by 6 bases, with 10 bases of the junction left unmatched. The CDR3 sequence is 14 residues long. CDR3 sequence reads: CSATTGTVPDTQYF. The CDR3, as DNA: TGCAGTGCTACCACCGGGACAGTGCCGGATACGCAGTATTTT.

The genes are TRBV4-1 and TRBJ1-2, with TRBD1 as a possible D gene (5 bases). With 0 bases removed from V and 3 bases from J, the gap between germline ends came to 26 bases. CDR1 is MGHRA and CDR2 is YSYEKL in the germline V gene. This CDR3 contains 20 residues. The CDR3 coding sequence is TGCGCCAGCAGCCAAGAGGGGGTCGGCGGGACCGCATCTACCTACTATGGCTACACCTTC. This translates into CASSQEGVGGTASTYYGYTF.

This clonotype has just a few counts. The chain carries TRBV20-1 and TRBJ1-4; D is undetermined. The CDR3 is 13 residues long. The germline V and J ends were trimmed by 3 bases and 7 bases, with 12 bases remaining between them. Germline CDR1 DFQATT, CDR2 SNEGSKA (reference sequence). The CDR3 loop is CSASWGSGEKLFF. The CDR3 coding sequence is TGCAGTGCTAGTTGGGGATCTGGTGAAAAACTGTTTTTT.

This clonotype showed up just a few times. This sequence joins TRBV27 and TRBJ2-7; D is perhaps TRBD2 (5 bases). Germline V gene sequence: CDR1 MNHEY, CDR2 SMNVEV (reference sequence). V dropped 4 bases and J dropped 3 bases, with 10 bases sitting between them. This CDR3 region has 13 residues. The DNA for the CDR3 is TGTGCCAGCAGTTCGGGAAGATTCTACGAGCAGTACTTC. Its protein is CASSSGRFYEQYF.

The chain is built from TRBV12-3 or TRBV12-4 and TRBJ2-7; 12 nucleotides line up with TRBD2. The junction had 18 bases not matched to a gene; V was cut back by 5 bases and J by 7 bases. The CDR3 totals 18 residues. The CDR3 reads CASSGTTSGGLRGNEQYF. Here the CDR3 DNA reads TGTGCCAGCAGTGGAACGACTAGCGGGGGCCTAAGGGGCAATGAGCAGTACTTC.

This clonotype occurred many times. A read error is possible here, since a much larger clone lies one base away. The rearrangement uses TRBV4-3 and TRBJ1-1, with no clear D. V lost 0 bases and J lost 1, with 12 bases in between. The CDR3 loop spans 16 amino acids. CDR1 is LGHNA and CDR2 is YSLEER in the germline V gene. This chain's CDR3 is CASSQDVPAPNTEAFF. For the CDR3, the DNA is TGCGCCAGCAGCCAAGATGTACCGGCCCCGAACACTGAAGCTTTCTTT.

This clonotype was seen a few times. The J gene is TRBJ2-7, the V gene TRBV4-1, with 7 positions matching TRBD1. Germline CDR1 and CDR2: MGHRA and YSYEKL. V shed 3 bases, J shed 3 bases, and the junction held 8 bases outside the gene matches. The CDR3 extends over 15 amino acids. Written as DNA, the CDR3 is TGCGCCAGCAGCCACCGACAGGGAAGCGGCTACGAGCAGTACTTC. It yields the protein CASSHRQGSGYEQYF.